These 4 T cell receptor beta chains were all obtained from the same sample, sequenced in a study of response to subunit inactivated influenza vaccine. TCRdb reprocessed the RT-PCR reads with MiXCR, giving one entry per CDR3 protein. The table shows roughly 700,000 distinct CDR3 sequences, with around 14% occurring only once. The specimen was PBMCs from blood, collected 14 to 15 days before vaccination. These receptors originate from a man aged 50-59 years who received an inactivated influenza vaccine.

This clonotype was picked up a small number of times. The chain combines TRBV11-3 with TRBJ2-7, with 7 nucleotides matching TRBD1. Trimming took 1 base from V and 3 from J; bases not matched to a gene: 6. Germline V CDR1 and CDR2: SGHNT, YENEEA. The CDR3 has 15 amino acids. The CDR3 protein is CASSLGAGGVYEQYF. The CDR3 DNA reads TGTGCCAGCAGCTTAGGTGCAGGGGGAGTCTACGAGCAGTACTTC.

This clonotype has more than one count but fewer than ten. V usage is TRBV5-1 and J usage is TRBJ2-7; D remains ambiguous. The V end was cut by 4 bases, the J end by 1 base, with 12 bases between. Germline assignment: CDR1 SGHRS and CDR2 YFSETQ. The CDR3 length is 14 residues. CDR3 DNA: TGCGCCAGCAGCCTGACGGCCGGTTCCTACGAGCAGTACTTC. As protein: CASSLTAGSYEQYF.

The chain uses TRBV12-3 or TRBV12-4 and TRBJ2-7; maybe TRBD1 (6 bases). V shed 6 bases and J shed 5 bases, with 23 bases lying between them. There are 16 residues in the CDR3. In nucleotides, the CDR3 is TGTGCCAGCAGCCCGACAGGCCCGGCCCGCCGGAACGAGCAGTACTTC. This gives the protein CASSPTGPARRNEQYF.

Ten or more counts support this clonotype. This chain joins TRBV12-3 or TRBV12-4 and TRBJ1-2; D gene ambiguous. Trimming removed 0 bases at V and 7 bases at J, with 18 bases between. The CDR3 has 16 amino acids. In DNA, the CDR3 is TGTGCCAGCAGTTTAGCGCACGGACCAGTTATAGGTGGCTACACCTTC. Protein sequence: CASSLAHGPVIGGYTF.